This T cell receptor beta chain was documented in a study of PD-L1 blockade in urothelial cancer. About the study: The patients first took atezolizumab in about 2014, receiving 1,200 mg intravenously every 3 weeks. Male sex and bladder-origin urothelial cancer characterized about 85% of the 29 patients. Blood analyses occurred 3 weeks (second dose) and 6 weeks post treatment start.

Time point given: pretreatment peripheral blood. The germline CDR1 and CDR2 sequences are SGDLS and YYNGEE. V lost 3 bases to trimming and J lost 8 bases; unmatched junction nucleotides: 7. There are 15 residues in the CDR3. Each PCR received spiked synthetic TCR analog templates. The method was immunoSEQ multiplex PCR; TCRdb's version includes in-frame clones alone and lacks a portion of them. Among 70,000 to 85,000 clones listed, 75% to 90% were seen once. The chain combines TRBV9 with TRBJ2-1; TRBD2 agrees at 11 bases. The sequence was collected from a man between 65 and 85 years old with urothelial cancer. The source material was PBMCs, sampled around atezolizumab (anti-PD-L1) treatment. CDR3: CASSATGTSGYEQFF. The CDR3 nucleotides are TGTGCCAGCAGCGCAACCGGGACTAGCGGCTATGAGCAGTTCTTC.